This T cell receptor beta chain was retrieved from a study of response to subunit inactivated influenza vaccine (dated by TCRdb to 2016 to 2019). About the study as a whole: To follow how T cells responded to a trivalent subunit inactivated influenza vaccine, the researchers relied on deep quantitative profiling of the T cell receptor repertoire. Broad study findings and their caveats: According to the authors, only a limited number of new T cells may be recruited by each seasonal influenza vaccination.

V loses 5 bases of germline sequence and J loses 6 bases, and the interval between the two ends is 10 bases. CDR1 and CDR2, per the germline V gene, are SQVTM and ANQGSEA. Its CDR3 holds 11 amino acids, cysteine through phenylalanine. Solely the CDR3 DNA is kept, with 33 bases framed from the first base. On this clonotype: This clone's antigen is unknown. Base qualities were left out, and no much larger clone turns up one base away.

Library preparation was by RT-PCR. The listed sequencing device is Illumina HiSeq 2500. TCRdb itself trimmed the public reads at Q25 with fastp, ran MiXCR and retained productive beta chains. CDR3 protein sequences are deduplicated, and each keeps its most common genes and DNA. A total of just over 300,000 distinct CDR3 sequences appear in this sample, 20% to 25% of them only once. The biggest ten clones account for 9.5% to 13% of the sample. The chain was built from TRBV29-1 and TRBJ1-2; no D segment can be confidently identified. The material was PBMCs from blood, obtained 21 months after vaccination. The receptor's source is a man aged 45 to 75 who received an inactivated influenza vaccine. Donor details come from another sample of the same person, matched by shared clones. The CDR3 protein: CSVRTENGYTF. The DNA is TGCAGCGTTCGTACAGAGAATGGCTACACCTTC.